The rows below give T cell receptor beta chains drawn from one sample of a study of blood T cell repertoires in COVID-19. This table comes from immunoSEQ multiplex PCR, and its TCRdb copy is limited to in-frame clones, with some not included. In the table there are fewer than 450,000 clones, roughly nine tenths of which are singletons. Sequencing input: PBMCs or T cells enriched from blood (not recorded which). Every receptor here comes from a woman aged 25 to 39 who had recovered from COVID-19. CDR3s include the opening cysteine and the closing phenylalanine or tryptophan. D genes are given only for firm matches. Size values are once, few and many counts, or a class for expanded clones, and some rows have none.

j_call | v_call | clone_size | d_call | cdr3_length | cdr3_nt | cdr3_aa
TRBJ2-5 | TRBV10-3 | once | TRBD2 | 15 | TGTGCCATCAGTGGCGGACTAGCGGGGGGCGGCGACCAGTACTTC | CAISGGLAGGGDQYF
TRBJ1-1 | TRBV7-2 | - | - | 14 | TGTGCCAGCAGCTGGAGGACGAGGAACACTGAAGCTTTCTTT | CASSWRTRNTEAFF
TRBJ2-1 | TRBV3-1/TRBV3-2 | once | TRBD1 | 17 | TGTGCCAGCAGCCCTGGGAACCGGGACAGGCTCCACAATGAGCAGTTCTTC | CASSPGNRDRLHNEQFF
TRBJ1-6 | TRBV2 | - | - | 15 | TGTGCCAGCAGTGAAGCCCCGGGGAGGGGATCACCCCTCCACTTT | CASSEAPGRGSPLHF
TRBJ1-1 | TRBV11-2 | - | - | 15 | TGTGCCAGCAGTCCCCGGACACATCTGAACACTGAAGCTTTCTTT | CASSPRTHLNTEAFF
TRBJ1-2 | TRBV29-1 | - | - | 17 | TGCAGCGTTGAAGAAAATTTTGAATGGTATTCTCCGGATGGCTACACCTTC | CSVEENFEWYSPDGYTF
TRBJ1-2 | TRBV29-1 | - | - | 12 | TGCAGCGTGGGGGAGGTTAGGGTTGGCTACACCTTC | CSVGEVRVGYTF
TRBJ1-1 | TRBV2 | few | TRBD1 | 13 | TGTGCCAGCAGGACAGGGTTGGACACTGAAGCTTTCTTT | CASRTGLDTEAFF
TRBJ1-5 | TRBV5-6 | - | - | 13 | TGTGCCAGCAGCCTCAGGGACAATCAGCCCCAGCATTTT | CASSLRDNQPQHF
TRBJ2-3 | TRBV3-1/TRBV3-2 | - | TRBD1 | 14 | TGTGCCAGCAGCCATACAGGGGGCACAGATACGCAGTATTTT | CASSHTGGTDTQYF
TRBJ2-6 | TRBV5-1 | few | TRBD1 | 16 | TGCGCCAGCAGGGGACAGTTTGCCTCTGGGGCCAACGTCCTGACTTTC | CASRGQFASGANVLTF
TRBJ2-7 | TRBV19 | - | - | 14 | TGTGCCAGTAGTCCAGACGGGAGCTCCTACGAGCAGTACTTC | CASSPDGSSYEQYF
TRBJ1-1 | TRBV20-1 | - | - | 11 | TGCAGTCCCCGGTATAACACTGAAGCTTTCTTT | CSPRYNTEAFF
TRBJ2-7 | TRBV5-8 | - | TRBD1 | 16 | TGTGCCAGCAGCCACGTCCTTTGGACAGGGTCCTACGAGCAGTACTTC | CASSHVLWTGSYEQYF
TRBJ1-5 | TRBV19 | - | TRBD1 | 15 | TGTGCCAGTAGTTGGGGTACAGGGGGCGATCAGCCCCAGCATTTT | CASSWGTGGDQPQHF
TRBJ1-6 | TRBV6-5 | - | - | 15 | TGTGCCAGCGATCCCAGGCCAGGCGATAATTCACCCCTCCACTTT | CASDPRPGDNSPLHF
TRBJ2-1 | TRBV7-9 | - | TRBD2 | 15 | TGTGCCAGCAGCTTAGCCCTAGCGGGGGAGAATGAGCAGTTCTTC | CASSLALAGENEQFF
TRBJ2-7 | TRBV28 | once | - | 14 | TGTGCCAGCAGTCCGACAGCAGTCTCCTACGAGCAGTACTTC | CASSPTAVSYEQYF
TRBJ2-1 | TRBV9 | - | TRBD2 | 19 | TGTGCCAGCAGCCATATCGGCGGGGGGAAAGAAAGCTCCTACAATGAGCAGTTCTTC | CASSHIGGGKESSYNEQFF
TRBJ1-1 | TRBV28 | - | TRBD1 | 14 | TGTGCCAGCAGCGCGGGACAGCGAAACACTGAAGCTTTCTTT | CASSAGQRNTEAFF
TRBJ2-7 | TRBV15 | - | - | 13 | TGTGCCACCAGCAGAGAGACAGCCTACGAGCAGTACTTC | CATSRETAYEQYF
TRBJ1-6 | TRBV12-3/TRBV12-4 | - | - | 12 | TGTGCCAGCAGTTTACAGGGTCCTCCCCTCCACTTT | CASSLQGPPLHF
TRBJ2-7 | TRBV7-2 | - | TRBD2 | 17 | TGTGCCAGCAGCTTAAATCTTTGGCTAGCGGGGGGTTTAAAGCAGTACTTC | CASSLNLWLAGGLKQYF
TRBJ2-3 | TRBV2 | - | - | 15 | TGTGCCAGCAGAGCTCAGGGGCTGGACACAGATACGCAGTATTTT | CASRAQGLDTDTQYF
TRBJ1-2 | TRBV4-1 | - | TRBD1 | 15 | TGCGCCAGCAGCCAAGAAACAGGGGGATACTATGGCTACACCTTC | CASSQETGGYYGYTF
TRBJ2-4 | TRBV2 | - | - | 11 | TGTGCCAGCGCAAAAAACATTAATCAGTACTTC | CASAKNINQYF
TRBJ2-5 | TRBV5-1 | - | - | 14 | TGCGCCAGCAGCTCGGACTCCCCGGGGGAGACCCAGTACTTC | CASSSDSPGETQYF
TRBJ2-3 | TRBV19 | - | - | 13 | TGTGCCAGTAGTATCGGCAGGCGAAATACGCAGTATTTT | CASSIGRRNTQYF
TRBJ1-3 | TRBV5-5 | - | - | 17 | TGTGCCAGCAGCTTGGGGAGGGCAGGGCCACCGGGAAACACCATATATTTT | CASSLGRAGPPGNTIYF
TRBJ1-5 | TRBV5-8 | - | - | 15 | TGTGCCAGCAGCCCAAGACAGGCTGGGGGTCAGCCCCAGCATTTT | CASSPRQAGGQPQHF
TRBJ1-5 | TRBV28 | - | TRBD1 | 20 | TGTGCCAGCAGTCCGGCGGACCCGGGACAGGGGGCCCCTAGCAATCAGCCCCAGCATTTT | CASSPADPGQGAPSNQPQHF
TRBJ1-1 | TRBV7-8 | - | - | 14 | TGTGCCAGCAGCTTAGTCACAGGGAACACTGAAGCTTTCTTT | CASSLVTGNTEAFF
TRBJ1-5 | TRBV7-9 | few | - | 15 | TGTGCCAGCAGCCCCCGCGGGGGAGGCAATCAGCCCCAGCATTTT | CASSPRGGGNQPQHF
TRBJ1-1 | TRBV2 | - | - | 16 | TGTGCCAGCAGTGACACAGGGTTCGGGGTGAACACTGAAGCTTTCTTT | CASSDTGFGVNTEAFF
TRBJ2-2 | TRBV6-2/TRBV6-3 | - | TRBD2 | 16 | TGTGCCAGCAGCAAGACTAGCGCGCGAAACACCGGGGAGCTGTTTTTT | CASSKTSARNTGELFF
TRBJ2-5 | TRBV4-2 | once | TRBD1 | 14 | TGTGCCAGCAGCCAACAGACAGGGATAGAGACCCAGTACTTC | CASSQQTGIETQYF
TRBJ1-1 | TRBV5-6 | - | - | 14 | TGTGCCAGCGCCATCACCAGGCGGGGGACTGAAGCTTTCTTT | CASAITRRGTEAFF